These 5 T cell receptor beta chains share one sample of origin, sequenced in a study of blood T cell repertoires in COVID-19. Method: immunoSEQ multiplex PCR; TCRdb's copy keeps in-frame clones and lacks some. The sample lists about 500,000 clones; roughly nine tenths were seen once. The sample taken for sequencing was peripheral blood. The receptors were sampled from a man in his late teens or twenties with COVID-19, enrolled during active disease.

J is TRBJ2-5 and V is TRBV12-3 or TRBV12-4, with a possible D match to TRBD2 (5 bases). Deletions cut 6 bases from V and 5 bases from J, with 13 bases between. This CDR3 has 13 amino acids. The CDR3 loop reads CASSPPGRETQYF. The CDR3 region has the DNA TGTGCCAGCAGCCCCCCGGGAAGGGAGACCCAGTACTTC.

The chain has TRBV11-2 and TRBJ2-7; tentatively, D is TRBD2 (5 bases). Germline CDR1 SGHAT, CDR2 FQNNGV. The CDR3 contains 15 residues. The V and J ends lost 2 bases and 0 bases respectively, with 11 bases between them. CDR3 sequence: CASSLLGVSSYEQYF. In DNA, the CDR3 is TGTGCCAGCAGCTTACTCGGGGTGAGCTCCTACGAGCAGTACTTC.

V is TRBV5-4 and J is TRBJ2-1; 8 positions match TRBD2. The junction had 4 bases not matched to a gene; V was cut back by 4 bases and J by 1 base. The germline gives CDR1 SGHNT, CDR2 YYREEE (reference sequence). The CDR3 loop spans 15 amino acids. CDR3 DNA sequence: TGTGCCAGCAGCCGCACTAGCGGTTCCTACAATGAGCAGTTCTTC. Protein: CASSRTSGSYNEQFF.

This sequence joins TRBV15 and TRBJ2-2, with D tentatively TRBD2 (5 bases). CDR3 length: 14 residues. From germline, CDR1 is LNHNV and CDR2 YYDKDF (reference sequence). The ends were cut back, 1 base at V and 4 bases at J, with 7 bases in the middle. In DNA form, the CDR3 reads TGTGCCACCAGCAGAGGAGGGCTCACCGGGGAGCTGTTTTTT. Its translation: CATSRGGLTGELFF.

The chain links TRBV7-9 to TRBJ1-2, with unresolved D. Germline CDR1 SEHNR, CDR2 FQNEAQ (reference sequence). The CDR3 has 12 residues. V was clipped by 2 bases and J by 6 bases, with 7 bases between them. CDR3 in DNA: TGTGCCAGCAGCTTAAGAGTGGATGGCTACACCTTC. The encoded protein is CASSLRVDGYTF.